The T cell receptor (beta chain) described here comes from a study of shared clonotypes between healthy human individuals. Germline trimming cut 4 bases from V and 1 base from J; bases unmatched to any gene: 9. The CDR3 is 16 residues long. In germline, CDR1 is SGHRS, CDR2 YFSETQ. A split of CD4+ cells into CD45RA+ naive and CD45RA-negative memory subsets was performed. Several immunoSEQ plates held equal portions of the genomic DNA taken from each subset. Under the authors' procedure: Filtering differed, since immunoSEQ gave only junction sequences and no quality scores. Some clones are missing from TCRdb's copy, which holds only in-frame ones; the method was immunoSEQ multiplex PCR. That table is the source of V, J and clone size, and D and trimming were worked out from the DNA. The sample includes about 1 million clones, more than 65% of them seen just once.

The chain joins TRBV5-1 to TRBJ1-1; TRBD1 agrees at 8 bases. The sequence was collected from a man aged 18 to 35 in good health. The sample was memory CD4+ T cells sorted from blood. Subset in this sample: CD45RA-negative fraction. CDR3 nucleotides: TGCGCCAGCAGCGGAGGACAGGGTACATCGAACACTGAAGCTTTCTTT. Its protein is CASSGGQGTSNTEAFF.